This section outlines one TCR beta chain sequence together with its context. The antigen is undetermined. This entry comes from a study of T cell responses to AZD1222 COVID-19 vaccine. This CDR3 is built from 14 residues. Germline V gene lookup returns CDR1 MNHEY and CDR2 SMNVEV (reference sequence). The germline V and J ends were trimmed by 2 bases and 8 bases, with 15 bases remaining between them. The assay was immunoSEQ multiplex PCR, and TCRdb's table has in-frame clones only and misses some. The table includes about 50,000 clones, more than 80% detected once. Study-level results: Spike-specific TCR breadth and depth rose after two AZD1222 doses. Recipients of AZD1222 seropositive at baseline numbered only 5 to 7. Among the donors, most were white British and more were female, and clonal diversity was possibly underestimated. Within unmutated variant regions lay the reported targets of nearly half of spike-specific TCRs.

The chain joins TRBV27 to TRBJ1-1; D might be TRBD1 (5 bases). The sequenced sample was peripheral blood, obtained on day 0 of MenACWY control vaccination. This clonotype was obtained from an adult in good health. The CDR3 reads CASSLNLGAAEAFF. For the CDR3, the DNA is TGTGCCAGCAGTTTAAATCTCGGGGCAGCCGAAGCTTTCTTT.